The 9 T cell receptor beta chains presented below share a single source sample, sequenced in a study of T-cell memory formation after mild COVID-19 (dated by TCRdb to the early 2020s). Library preparation used 5' RACE. Sequencing took place on an Illumina NovaSeq 6000. TCRdb reworked the public reads: Q25 trimming with fastp, MiXCR clone assembly, productive beta chains retained. Each record represents a unique CDR3 protein, reported with the most common genes and DNA among its rows. Counted in this sample were 150,000 or so distinct CDR3 sequences; less than 25% of them appeared once. Around a quarter of the sample goes to the ten largest clones. The material sequenced was PBMCs or a T cell subset sorted from them (not recorded which). The source of these receptors is an adult woman who had mild COVID-19 (a few samples of this study predate the infection). The sample titles of this study are shuffled in the database, so cell type and time point are left out; the donor was told from shared clones.

The J gene is TRBJ2-1, the V gene TRBV7-8; perhaps TRBD2 as D (5 bases). The CDR3 loop spans 15 amino acids. The V end was cut by 2 bases, the J end by 2 bases, with 10 bases between. Germline lookup yields CDR1 SGHVS and CDR2 FQNEAQ. The CDR3 loop reads CASSLFLTTYNEQFF. In nucleotides, the CDR3 is TGTGCCAGCAGCTTATTCCTGACTACCTACAATGAGCAGTTCTTC.

Only a few counts were recorded for this clonotype. This sequence joins TRBV3-1 and TRBJ2-2; D remains ambiguous. Germline CDR1 LGHDT, CDR2 YNNKEL (reference sequence). This CDR3 comprises 17 residues. Deletions cut 4 bases from V and 3 bases from J, with 18 bases between. The CDR3 sequence is CASSPTPGHRDTGELFF. The DNA of the CDR3 is TGTGCCAGCAGCCCCACACCCGGGCACCGGGACACCGGGGAGCTGTTTTTT.

This chain links TRBV7-9 with TRBJ1-1; D gene uncertain. Looked up from germline, CDR1 is SEHNR and CDR2 is FQNEAQ (reference sequence). Trimming shortened V by 10 bases and J by 8 bases, and 17 bases separated the two germline ends. This CDR3 is 12 amino acids long. CDR3 residues: CATGEGSAEAFF. The CDR3 bases are TGTGCCACGGGTGAGGGTTCAGCAGAAGCTTTCTTT. The full variable domain, its missing parts supplied by reference TRBV7-9 and TRBJ1-1, is DTGVSQNPRHKITKRGQNVTFRCDPISEHNRLYWYRQTLGQGPEFLTYFQNEAQLEKSRLLSDRFSAERPKGSFSTLEIQRTEQGDSAMYLCATGEGSAEAFFGQGTRLTVV.

A few counts support this clonotype. The genes are TRBV27 and TRBJ1-1; 7 bases fit TRBD1. The CDR3 spans 16 residues. Germline values: CDR1 MNHEY, CDR2 SMNVEV (reference sequence). The V gene end was trimmed by 6 bases and the J gene end by 1 base; junction bases not matched to a gene: 11. The CDR3 reads CASSLDRTGGNTEAFF. CDR3 DNA: TGTGCCAGCAGCTTAGACAGGACAGGAGGGAACACTGAAGCTTTCTTT.

V gene TRBV24-1 combines with J gene TRBJ2-3; D is perhaps TRBD2 (6 bases). This CDR3 is built from 15 residues. CDR1 and CDR2 from the germline V gene are KGHDR and SFDVKD. V dropped 5 bases and J dropped 2 bases, with 13 bases sitting between them. Here the CDR3 reads CATSGGGGVTDTQYF. The DNA of the CDR3 is TGTGCCACCAGTGGCGGAGGAGGGGTCACAGATACGCAGTATTTT.

The chain has TRBV12-3 or TRBV12-4 and TRBJ2-1; 9 bases line up with TRBD2. V trimming: 2 bases; J trimming: 10 bases; junction bases outside the gene matches: 6. The CDR3 spans 14 residues. CDR3 sequence reads: CASSLWRGGMEQFF. CDR3 DNA: TGTGCCAGCAGTTTATGGCGGGGGGGAATGGAGCAGTTCTTC.

The chain has TRBV5-1 and TRBJ2-1, with 9 bases identical to TRBD2. Germline CDR1 SGHRS, CDR2 YFSETQ. The CDR3 runs 16 residues. The V and J ends lost 0 bases and 7 bases, in that order; junction bases with no gene match: 8. For the CDR3, the DNA is TGCGCCAGCAGCTTGGCGGGCGGGGGGGCCTTGAATGAGCAGTTCTTC. Encoded protein: CASSLAGGGALNEQFF.

CDR3 DNA sequence: TGTGCCAGCAGCCAAGTTGGCGAGCAGTACTTC. This codes for CASSQVGEQYF. This chain connects TRBV4-2 to TRBJ2-7; D ambiguous. The germline V gene encodes CDR1 LGHNA and CDR2 YNFKEQ. V was cut by 1 base and J by 6 bases, with 4 bases left in between. CDR3 length equals 11 residues.

The rearrangement uses TRBV13 and TRBJ2-7; 8 bases align to TRBD2. CDR3 length equals 14 residues. Trimming at V came to 7 bases and at J to 0 bases, leaving 5 bases not matched to a gene. The germline V gene encodes CDR1 PRHDT and CDR2 FYEKMQ (reference sequence). The CDR3 DNA is TGTGCCAGCAAAGAGCGGGGGAACTCCTACGAGCAGTACTTC. It encodes CASKERGNSYEQYF. The full variable domain, in which reference TRBV13 and TRBJ2-7 provide the parts outside the CDR3, is AAGVIQSPRHLIKEKRETATLKCYPIPRHDTVYWYQQGPGQDPQFLISFYEKMQSDKGSIPDRFSAQQFSDYHSELNMSSLELGDSALYFCASKERGNSYEQYFGPGTRLTVT.